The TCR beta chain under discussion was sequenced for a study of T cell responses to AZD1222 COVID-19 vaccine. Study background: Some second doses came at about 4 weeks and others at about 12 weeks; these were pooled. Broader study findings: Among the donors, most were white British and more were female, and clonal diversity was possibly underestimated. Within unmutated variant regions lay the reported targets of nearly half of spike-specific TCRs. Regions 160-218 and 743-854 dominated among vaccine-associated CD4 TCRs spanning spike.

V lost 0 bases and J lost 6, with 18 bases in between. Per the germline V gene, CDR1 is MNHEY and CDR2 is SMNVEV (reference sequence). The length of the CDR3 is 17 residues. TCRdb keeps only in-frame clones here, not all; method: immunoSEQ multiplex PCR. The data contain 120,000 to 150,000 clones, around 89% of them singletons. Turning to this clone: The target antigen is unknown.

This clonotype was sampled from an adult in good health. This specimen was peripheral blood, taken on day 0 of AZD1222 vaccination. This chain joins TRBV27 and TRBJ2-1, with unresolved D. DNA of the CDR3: TGTGCCAGCAGTTTATCGTTCCGGCAGCGTTCGTTCAATGAGCAGTTCTTC. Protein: CASSLSFRQRSFNEQFF.